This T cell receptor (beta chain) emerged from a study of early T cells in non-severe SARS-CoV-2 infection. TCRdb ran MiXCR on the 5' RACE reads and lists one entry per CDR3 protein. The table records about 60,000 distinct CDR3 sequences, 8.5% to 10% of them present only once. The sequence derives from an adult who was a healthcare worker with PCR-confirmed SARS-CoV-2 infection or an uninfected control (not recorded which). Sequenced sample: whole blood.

As DNA, the CDR3 is TGCAGTGCTAGAGGTGGCAGCACCCACAATGAGCAGTTCTTC. It codes for CSARGGSTHNEQFF. This sequence joins TRBV20-1 and TRBJ2-1; D is uncertain. CDR1 is DFQATT, CDR2 SNEGSKA, per germline (reference sequence). This CDR3 is 14 amino acids long. Between the trimmed V and J ends, which lost 1 base and 5 bases, there was a span of 12 bases.